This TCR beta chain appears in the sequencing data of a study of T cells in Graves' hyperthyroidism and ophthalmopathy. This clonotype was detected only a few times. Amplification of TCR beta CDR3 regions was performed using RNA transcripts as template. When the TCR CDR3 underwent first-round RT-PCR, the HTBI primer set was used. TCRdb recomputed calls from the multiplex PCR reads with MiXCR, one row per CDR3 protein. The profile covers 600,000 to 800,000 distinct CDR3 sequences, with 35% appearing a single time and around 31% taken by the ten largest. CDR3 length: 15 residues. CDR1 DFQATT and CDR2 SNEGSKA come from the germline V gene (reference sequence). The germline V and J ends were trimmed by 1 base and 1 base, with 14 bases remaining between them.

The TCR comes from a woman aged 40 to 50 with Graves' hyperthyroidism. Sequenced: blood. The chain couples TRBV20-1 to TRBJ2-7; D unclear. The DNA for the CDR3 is TGCAGTGCTAGAGGGTTTACCCTTACGTCCTACGAGCAGTACTTC. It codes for CSARGFTLTSYEQYF.